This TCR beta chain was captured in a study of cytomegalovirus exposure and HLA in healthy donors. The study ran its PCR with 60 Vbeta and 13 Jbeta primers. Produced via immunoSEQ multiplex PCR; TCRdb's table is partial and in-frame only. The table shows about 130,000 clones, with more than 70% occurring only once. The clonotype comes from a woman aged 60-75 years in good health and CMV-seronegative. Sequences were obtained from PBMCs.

The chain's CDR3 is CASSLPGGEDTQYF. CDR3 DNA sequence: TGTGCCAGCAGCTTACCAGGGGGCGAGGATACGCAGTATTTT. The chain combines TRBV5-6 with TRBJ2-3, with 8 bases fitting TRBD1. In germline, CDR1 is SGHDT, CDR2 YYEEEE. CDR3 length: 14 residues. V trimming: 2 bases; J trimming: 6 bases; junction bases outside the gene matches: 5. The full variable domain, with the rest looked up from reference TRBV5-6 and TRBJ2-3, is DAGVTQSPTHLIKTRGQQVTLRCSPKSGHDTVSWYQQALGQGPQFIFQYYEEEERQRGNFPDRFSGHQFPNYSSELNVNALLLGDSALYLCASSLPGGEDTQYFGPGTRLTVL.